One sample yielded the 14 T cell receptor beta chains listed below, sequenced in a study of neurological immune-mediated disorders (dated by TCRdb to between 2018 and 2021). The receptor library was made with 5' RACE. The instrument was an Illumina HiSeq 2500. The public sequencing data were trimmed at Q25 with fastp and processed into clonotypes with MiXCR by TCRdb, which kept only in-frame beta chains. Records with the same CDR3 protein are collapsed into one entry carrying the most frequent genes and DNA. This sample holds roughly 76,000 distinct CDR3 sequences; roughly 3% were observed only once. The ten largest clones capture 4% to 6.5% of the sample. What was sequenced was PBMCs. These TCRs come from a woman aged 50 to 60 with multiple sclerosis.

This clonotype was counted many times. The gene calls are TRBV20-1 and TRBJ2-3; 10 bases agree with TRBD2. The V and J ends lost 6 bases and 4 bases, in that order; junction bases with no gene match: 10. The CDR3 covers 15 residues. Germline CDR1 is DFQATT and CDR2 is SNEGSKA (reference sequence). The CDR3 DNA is TGCAGTGCGACGATCGGGACTAGCGTTGCAGATACGCAGTATTTT. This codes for CSATIGTSVADTQYF.

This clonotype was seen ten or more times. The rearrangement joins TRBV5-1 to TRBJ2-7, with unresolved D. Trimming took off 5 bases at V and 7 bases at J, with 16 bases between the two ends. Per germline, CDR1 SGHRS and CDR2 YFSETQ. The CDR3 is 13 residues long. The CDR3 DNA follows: TGCGCCAGCAGAGAATGGTTTGGAGCAGAGCAGTACTTC. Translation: CASREWFGAEQYF.

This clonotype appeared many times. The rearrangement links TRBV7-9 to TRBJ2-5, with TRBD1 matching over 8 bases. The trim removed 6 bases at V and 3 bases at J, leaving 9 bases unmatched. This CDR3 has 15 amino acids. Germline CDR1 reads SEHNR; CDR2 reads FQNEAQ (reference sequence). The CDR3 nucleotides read TGTGCCAGCAGTACAGGGGGAATGTTTGAAGAGACCCAGTACTTC. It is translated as CASSTGGMFEETQYF.

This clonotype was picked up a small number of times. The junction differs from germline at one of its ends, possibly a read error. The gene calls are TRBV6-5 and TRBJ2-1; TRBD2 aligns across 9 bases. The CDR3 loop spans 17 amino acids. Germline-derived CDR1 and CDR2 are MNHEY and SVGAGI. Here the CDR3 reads CASSYSSTSGPLNEQFF. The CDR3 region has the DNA TGTGCCAGCAGCTACTCCTCCACTAGCGGGCCTCTCAATGAGCAGTTCTTC.

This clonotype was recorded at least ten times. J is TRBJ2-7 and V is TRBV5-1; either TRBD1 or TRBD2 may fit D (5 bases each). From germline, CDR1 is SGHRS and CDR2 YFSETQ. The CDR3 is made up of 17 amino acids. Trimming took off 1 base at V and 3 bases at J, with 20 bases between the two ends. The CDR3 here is CASSLQGPARGVYEQYF. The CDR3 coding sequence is TGCGCCAGCAGCTTGCAGGGACCTGCCCGAGGGGTCTACGAGCAGTACTTC.

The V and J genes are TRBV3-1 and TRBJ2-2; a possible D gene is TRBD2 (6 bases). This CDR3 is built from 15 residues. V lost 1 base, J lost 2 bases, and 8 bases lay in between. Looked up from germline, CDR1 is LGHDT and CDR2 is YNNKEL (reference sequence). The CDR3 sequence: CASSQGGTNTGELFF. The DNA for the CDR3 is TGTGCCAGCAGCCAAGGCGGGACTAACACCGGGGAGCTGTTTTTT.

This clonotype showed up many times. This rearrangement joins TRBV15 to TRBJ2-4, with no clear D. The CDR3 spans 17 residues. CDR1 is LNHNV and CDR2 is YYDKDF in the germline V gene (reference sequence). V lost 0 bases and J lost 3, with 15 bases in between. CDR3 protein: CATSREIVIQDKNIQYF. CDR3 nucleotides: TGTGCCACCAGCAGAGAAATCGTGATCCAGGACAAAAACATTCAGTACTTC. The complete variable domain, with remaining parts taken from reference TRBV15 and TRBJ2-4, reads DAMVIQNPRYQVTQFGKPVTLSCSQTLNHNVMYWYQQKSSQAPKLLFHYYDKDFNNEADTPDNFQSRRPNTSFCFLDIRSPGLGDTAMYLCATSREIVIQDKNIQYFGAGTRLSVL.

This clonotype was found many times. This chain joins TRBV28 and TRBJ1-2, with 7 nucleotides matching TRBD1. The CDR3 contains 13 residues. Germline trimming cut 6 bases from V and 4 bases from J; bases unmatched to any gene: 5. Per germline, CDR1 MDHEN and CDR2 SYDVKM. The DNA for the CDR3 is TGTGCCAGCAGGAGAGCAGGGGGCTATGGCTACACCTTC. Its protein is CASRRAGGYGYTF.

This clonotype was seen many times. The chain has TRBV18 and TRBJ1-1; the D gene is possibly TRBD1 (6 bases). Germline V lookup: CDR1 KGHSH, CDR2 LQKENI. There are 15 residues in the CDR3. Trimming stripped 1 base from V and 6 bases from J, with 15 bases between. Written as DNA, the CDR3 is TGTGCCAGCTCACCACTTCCAGGGGATCGGGCTGAAGCTTTCTTT. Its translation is CASSPLPGDRAEAFF.

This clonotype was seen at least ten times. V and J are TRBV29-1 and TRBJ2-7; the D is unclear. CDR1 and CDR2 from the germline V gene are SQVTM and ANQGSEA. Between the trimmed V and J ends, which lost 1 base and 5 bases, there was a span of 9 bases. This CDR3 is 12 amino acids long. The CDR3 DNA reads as TGCAGCGTTGAAGGTTTGGGGAACGAGCAGTACTTC. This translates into CSVEGLGNEQYF.

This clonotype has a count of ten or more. The CDR3 reads CSAPGTTGNTIYF. CDR3 coding DNA: TGCAGTGCTCCCGGGACAACTGGAAACACCATATATTTT. The J gene is TRBJ1-3, the V gene TRBV20-1; maybe TRBD1 (6 bases). Trimming stripped 5 bases from V and 2 bases from J, with 10 bases between. The length of the CDR3 is 13 residues. The germline V gene has CDR1 DFQATT and CDR2 SNEGSKA (reference sequence).

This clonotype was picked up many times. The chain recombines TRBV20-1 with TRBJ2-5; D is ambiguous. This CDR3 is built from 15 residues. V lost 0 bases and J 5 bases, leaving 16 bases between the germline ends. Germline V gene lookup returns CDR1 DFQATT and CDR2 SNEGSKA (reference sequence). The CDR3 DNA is TGCAGTGCTAGAGATGGTAGTAGACTGGCGGAGACCCAGTACTTC. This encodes CSARDGSRLAETQYF.

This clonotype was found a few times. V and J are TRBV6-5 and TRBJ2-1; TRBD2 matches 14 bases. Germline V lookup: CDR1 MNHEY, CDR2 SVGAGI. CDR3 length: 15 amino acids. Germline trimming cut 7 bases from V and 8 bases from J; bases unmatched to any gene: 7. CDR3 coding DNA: TGTGCCAGCACCCAGGGACTAGCGGGAGTGTATGAGCAGTTCTTC. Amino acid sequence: CASTQGLAGVYEQFF.

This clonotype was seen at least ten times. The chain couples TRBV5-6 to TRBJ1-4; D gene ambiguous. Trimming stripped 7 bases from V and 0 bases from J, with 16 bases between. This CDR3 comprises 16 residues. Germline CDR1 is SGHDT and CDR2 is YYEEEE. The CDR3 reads CASARQGVTTNEKLFF. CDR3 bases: TGTGCCAGCGCCCGACAAGGAGTCACAACTAATGAAAAACTGTTTTTT.